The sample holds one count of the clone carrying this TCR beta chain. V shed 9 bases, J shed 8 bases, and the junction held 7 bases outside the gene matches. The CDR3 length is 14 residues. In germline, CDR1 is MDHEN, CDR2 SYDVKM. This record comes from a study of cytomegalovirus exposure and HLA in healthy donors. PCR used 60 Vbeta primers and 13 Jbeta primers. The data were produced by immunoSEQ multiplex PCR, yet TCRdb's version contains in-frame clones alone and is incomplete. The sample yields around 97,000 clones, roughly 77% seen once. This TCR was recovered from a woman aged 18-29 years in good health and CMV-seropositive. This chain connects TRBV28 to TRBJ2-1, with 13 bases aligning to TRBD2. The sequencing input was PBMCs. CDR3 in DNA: TGTGCCAGTTGGACTAGCGGGGGTTCGGATGAGCAGTTCTTC. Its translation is CASWTSGGSDEQFF.